This TCR beta chain is drawn from a study of blood T cell repertoires in COVID-19. About the research overall: Italy, Spain and the United States were the sources of the convalescent and acute COVID-19 samples.

The authors' processing: For nucleated cells, counts were estimated from reference gene primer amplification. Repertoires were generated with immunoSEQ multiplex PCR, while TCRdb's copy carries only in-frame clones and drops some. V and J calls and clone size come straight from that table; D and trimming were deduced from the DNA. This sample has approximately 280,000 clones, with around 85% found just once. Study members were between about 18 and 90 years old and lived in 24 US regions. Clinical history as reported by participants underpinned cohort assignment. The origin of this receptor is a woman between 50 and 59 years old who had recovered from COVID-19. The source material was PBMCs or T cells enriched from blood (not recorded which).

The CDR3 loop is CASSPIPWDRAYEQYF. DNA for the CDR3: TGTGCCAGCTCTCCTATACCCTGGGACAGAGCCTACGAGCAGTACTTC. The chain recombines TRBV18 with TRBJ2-7; TRBD1 matches 7 bases. The CDR3 is 16 residues long. Germline CDR1 is KGHSH and CDR2 is LQKENI. The V segment lost 6 bases and the J segment 2 bases; nucleotides outside the gene matches: 13. Full variable domain (missing parts from reference TRBV18 and TRBJ2-7): NAGVMQNPRHLVRRRGQEARLRCSPMKGHSHVYWYRQLPEEGLKFMVYLQKENIIDESGMPKERFSAEFPKEGPSILRIQQVVRGDSAAYFCASSPIPWDRAYEQYFGPGTRLTVT.